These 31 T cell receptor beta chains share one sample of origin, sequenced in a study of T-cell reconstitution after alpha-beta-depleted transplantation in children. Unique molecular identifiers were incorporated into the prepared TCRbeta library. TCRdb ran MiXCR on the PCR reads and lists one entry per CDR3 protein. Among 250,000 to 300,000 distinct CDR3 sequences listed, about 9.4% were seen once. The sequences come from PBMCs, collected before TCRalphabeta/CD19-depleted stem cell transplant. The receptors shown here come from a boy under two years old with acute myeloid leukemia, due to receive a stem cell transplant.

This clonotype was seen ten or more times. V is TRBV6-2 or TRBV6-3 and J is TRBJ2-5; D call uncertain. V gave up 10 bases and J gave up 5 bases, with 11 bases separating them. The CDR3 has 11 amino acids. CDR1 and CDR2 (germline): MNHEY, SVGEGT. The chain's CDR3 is CATSFSETQYF. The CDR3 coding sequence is TGTGCCACCTCTTTCTCCGAGACCCAGTACTTC.

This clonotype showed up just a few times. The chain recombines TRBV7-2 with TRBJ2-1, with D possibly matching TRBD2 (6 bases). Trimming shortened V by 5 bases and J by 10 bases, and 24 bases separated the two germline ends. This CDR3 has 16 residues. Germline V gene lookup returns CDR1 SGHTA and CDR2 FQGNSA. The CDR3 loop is CASSPELAGAGSEQFF. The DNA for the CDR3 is TGTGCCAGCAGCCCCGAGCTGGCTGGGGCGGGGAGCGAGCAGTTCTTC.

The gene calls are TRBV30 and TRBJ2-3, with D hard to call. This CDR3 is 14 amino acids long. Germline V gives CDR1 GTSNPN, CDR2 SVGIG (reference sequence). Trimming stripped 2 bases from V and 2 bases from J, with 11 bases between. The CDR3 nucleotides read TGTGCCTGGAGTCGGTTAAGGGTCACAGATACGCAGTATTTT. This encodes CAWSRLRVTDTQYF.

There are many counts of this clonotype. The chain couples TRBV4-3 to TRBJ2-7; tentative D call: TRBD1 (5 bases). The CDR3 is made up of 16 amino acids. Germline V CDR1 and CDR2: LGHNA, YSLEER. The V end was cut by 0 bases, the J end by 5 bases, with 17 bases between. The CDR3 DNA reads TGCGCCAGCAGCCAAGACCCCCGTCCAGGGCAAGACGAGCAGTACTTC. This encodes CASSQDPRPGQDEQYF.

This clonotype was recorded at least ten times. The CDR3 nucleotides read TGTGCCAGCAGCTCGTGGGGCGTCTCTGGGGCCAACGTCCTGACTTTC. This translates into CASSSWGVSGANVLTF. This chain links TRBV7-3 with TRBJ2-6, with D tentatively TRBD1 (5 bases). The CDR3 sequence is 16 residues long. V lost 4 bases and J lost 0, with 10 bases in between. CDR1 and CDR2 from the germline V gene are SGHTA and FQGTGA.

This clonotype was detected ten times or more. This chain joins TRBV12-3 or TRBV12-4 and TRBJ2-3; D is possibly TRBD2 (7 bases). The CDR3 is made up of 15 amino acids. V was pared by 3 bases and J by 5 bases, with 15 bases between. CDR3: CASSFVRGREDTQYF. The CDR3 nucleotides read TGTGCCAGCAGTTTTGTGCGGGGGCGGGAAGATACGCAGTATTTT.

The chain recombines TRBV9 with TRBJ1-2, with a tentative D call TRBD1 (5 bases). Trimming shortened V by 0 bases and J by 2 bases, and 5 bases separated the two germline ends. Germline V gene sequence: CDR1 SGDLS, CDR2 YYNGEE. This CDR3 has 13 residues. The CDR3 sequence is CASSVGTNYGYTF. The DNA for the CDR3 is TGTGCCAGCAGCGTAGGGACAAACTATGGCTACACCTTC. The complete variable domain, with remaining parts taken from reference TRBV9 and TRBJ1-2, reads DSGVTQTPKHLITATGQRVTLRCSPRSGDLSVYWYQQSLDQGLQFLIQYYNGEERAKGNILERFSAQQFPDLHSELNLSSLELGDSALYFCASSVGTNYGYTFGSGTRLTVV.

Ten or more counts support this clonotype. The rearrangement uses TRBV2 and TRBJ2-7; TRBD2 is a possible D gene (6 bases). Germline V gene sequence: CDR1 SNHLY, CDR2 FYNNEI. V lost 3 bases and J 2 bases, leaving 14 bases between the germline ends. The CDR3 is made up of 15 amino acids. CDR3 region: CASSDVGRSAYEQYF. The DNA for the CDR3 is TGTGCCAGCAGTGATGTAGGGAGGTCGGCCTACGAGCAGTACTTC.

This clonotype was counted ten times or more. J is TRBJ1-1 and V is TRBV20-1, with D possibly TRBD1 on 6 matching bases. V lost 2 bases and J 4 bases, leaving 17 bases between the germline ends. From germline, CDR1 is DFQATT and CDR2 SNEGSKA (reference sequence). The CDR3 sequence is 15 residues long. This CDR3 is CSARTTSGVPTEAFF. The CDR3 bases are TGCAGTGCTAGAACTACTTCAGGGGTTCCCACTGAAGCTTTCTTT.

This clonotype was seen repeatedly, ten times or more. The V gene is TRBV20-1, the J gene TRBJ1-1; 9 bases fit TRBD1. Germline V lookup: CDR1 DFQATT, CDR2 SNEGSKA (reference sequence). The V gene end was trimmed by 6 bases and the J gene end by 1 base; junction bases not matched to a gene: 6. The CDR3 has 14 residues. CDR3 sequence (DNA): TGCAGTGCCCTGCCGGGACAGGGGAACACTGAAGCTTTCTTT. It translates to CSALPGQGNTEAFF.

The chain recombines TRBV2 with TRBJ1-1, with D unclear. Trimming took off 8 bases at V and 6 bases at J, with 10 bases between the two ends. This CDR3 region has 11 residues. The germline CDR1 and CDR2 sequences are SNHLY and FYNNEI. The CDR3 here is CASEDGAEAFF. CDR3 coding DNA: TGTGCCAGCGAAGATGGGGCTGAAGCTTTCTTT.

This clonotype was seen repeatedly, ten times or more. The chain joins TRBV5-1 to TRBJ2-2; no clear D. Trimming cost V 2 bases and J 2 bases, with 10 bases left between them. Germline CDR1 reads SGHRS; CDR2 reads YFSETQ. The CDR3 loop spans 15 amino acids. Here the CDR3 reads CASSFGRSNTGELFF. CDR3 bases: TGCGCCAGCAGCTTCGGCAGGTCCAACACCGGGGAGCTGTTTTTT. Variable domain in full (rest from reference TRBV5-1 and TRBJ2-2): KAGVTQTPRYLIKTRGQQVTLSCSPISGHRSVSWYQQTPGQGLQFLFEYFSETQRNKGNFPGRFSGRQFSNSRSEMNVSTLELGDSALYLCASSFGRSNTGELFFGEGSRLTVL.

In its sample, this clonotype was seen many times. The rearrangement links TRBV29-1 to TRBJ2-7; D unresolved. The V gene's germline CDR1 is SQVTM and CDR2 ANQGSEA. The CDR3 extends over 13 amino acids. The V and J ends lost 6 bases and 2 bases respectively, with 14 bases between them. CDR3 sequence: CSVHTDGTYEQYF. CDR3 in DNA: TGCAGCGTCCATACTGACGGAACCTACGAGCAGTACTTC.

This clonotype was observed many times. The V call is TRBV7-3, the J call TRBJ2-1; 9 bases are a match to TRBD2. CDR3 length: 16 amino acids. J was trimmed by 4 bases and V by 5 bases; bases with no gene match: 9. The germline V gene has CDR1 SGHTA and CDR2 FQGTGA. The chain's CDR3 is CASSPRSGGKYNEQFF. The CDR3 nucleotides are TGTGCCAGCAGCCCCCGTAGCGGGGGTAAATACAATGAGCAGTTCTTC.

Here the CDR3 reads CASSQHLAGVYRNEQFF. The CDR3 DNA sequence: TGTGCCAGCAGCCAACACCTAGCGGGGGTTTACCGTAATGAGCAGTTCTTC. The chain employs TRBV3-1 and TRBJ2-1, with 10 bases matching TRBD2. The CDR3 loop spans 17 amino acids. The V gene end was trimmed by 2 bases and the J gene end by 7 bases; junction bases not matched to a gene: 11. Germline V gives CDR1 LGHDT, CDR2 YNNKEL (reference sequence).

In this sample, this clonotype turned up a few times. DNA for the CDR3: TGCGCCAGCAGCCAAGAACAGAGGGGATTGAAGGAGACCCAGTACTTC. Amino acid sequence: CASSQEQRGLKETQYF. This chain connects TRBV4-1 to TRBJ2-5; the D gene could be TRBD1 or TRBD2 (5 bases each). From germline, CDR1 is MGHRA and CDR2 YSYEKL. CDR3 length: 16 amino acids. The V gene lost 0 bases and the J gene lost 5 bases, with 16 bases spanning the gap.

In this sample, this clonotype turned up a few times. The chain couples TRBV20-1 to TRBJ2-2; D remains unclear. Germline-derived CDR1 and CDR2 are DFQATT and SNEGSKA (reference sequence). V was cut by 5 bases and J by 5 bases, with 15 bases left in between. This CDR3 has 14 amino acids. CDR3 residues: CSAPIDSGTGELFF. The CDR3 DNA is TGCAGTGCTCCGATAGATTCAGGAACCGGGGAGCTGTTTTTT.

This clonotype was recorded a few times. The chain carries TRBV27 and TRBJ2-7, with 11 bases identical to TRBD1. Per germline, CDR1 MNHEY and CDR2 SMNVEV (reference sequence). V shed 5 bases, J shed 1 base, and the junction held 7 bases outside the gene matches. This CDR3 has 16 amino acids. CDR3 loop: CASSGGDRGASYEQYF. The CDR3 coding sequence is TGTGCCAGCAGTGGAGGGGACAGGGGGGCATCCTACGAGCAGTACTTC.

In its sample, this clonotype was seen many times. The chain's CDR3 is CSVAGPSGQPQHF. DNA for the CDR3: TGCAGCGTTGCAGGTCCGTCGGGTCAGCCCCAGCATTTT. The V call is TRBV29-1, the J call TRBJ1-5; D ambiguous. The CDR3 contains 13 residues. The V end lost 4 bases, the J end lost 6 bases, and 13 bases lay between the germline ends. Germline CDR1 reads SQVTM; CDR2 reads ANQGSEA.

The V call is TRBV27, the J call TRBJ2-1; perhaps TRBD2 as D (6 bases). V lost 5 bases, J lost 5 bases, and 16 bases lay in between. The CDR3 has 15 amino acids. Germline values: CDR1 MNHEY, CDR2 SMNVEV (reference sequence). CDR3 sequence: CASSIGTHFNNEQFF. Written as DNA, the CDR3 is TGTGCCAGCAGTATCGGGACTCATTTTAACAATGAGCAGTTCTTC.

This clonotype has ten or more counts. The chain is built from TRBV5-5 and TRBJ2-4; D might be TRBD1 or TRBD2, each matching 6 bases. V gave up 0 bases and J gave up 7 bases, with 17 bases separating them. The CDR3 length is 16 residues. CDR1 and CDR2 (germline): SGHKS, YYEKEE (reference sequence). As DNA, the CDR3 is TGTGCCAGCAGCTTGGCCGGGAAGGGGGGTTGGAACATTCAGTACTTC. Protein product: CASSLAGKGGWNIQYF.

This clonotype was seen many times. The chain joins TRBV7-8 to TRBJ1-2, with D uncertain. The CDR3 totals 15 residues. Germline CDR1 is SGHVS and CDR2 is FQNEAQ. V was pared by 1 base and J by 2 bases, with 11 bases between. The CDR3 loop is CASSLDDNFNYGYTF. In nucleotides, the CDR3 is TGTGCCAGCAGCTTAGATGACAACTTCAACTATGGCTACACCTTC.

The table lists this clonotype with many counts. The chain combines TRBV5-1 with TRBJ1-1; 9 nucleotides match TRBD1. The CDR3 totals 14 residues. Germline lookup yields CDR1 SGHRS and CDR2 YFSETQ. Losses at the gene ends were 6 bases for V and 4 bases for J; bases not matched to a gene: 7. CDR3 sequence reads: CASTMTGGATEAFF. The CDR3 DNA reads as TGCGCCAGCACTATGACAGGGGGGGCCACTGAAGCTTTCTTT.

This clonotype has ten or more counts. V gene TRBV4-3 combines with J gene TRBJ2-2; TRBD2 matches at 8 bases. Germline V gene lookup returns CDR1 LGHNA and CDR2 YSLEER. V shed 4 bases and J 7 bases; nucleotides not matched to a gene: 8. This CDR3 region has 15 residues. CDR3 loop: CASSRYLAGGGELFF. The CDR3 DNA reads TGCGCCAGCAGCCGATACCTAGCGGGCGGCGGGGAGCTGTTTTTT.

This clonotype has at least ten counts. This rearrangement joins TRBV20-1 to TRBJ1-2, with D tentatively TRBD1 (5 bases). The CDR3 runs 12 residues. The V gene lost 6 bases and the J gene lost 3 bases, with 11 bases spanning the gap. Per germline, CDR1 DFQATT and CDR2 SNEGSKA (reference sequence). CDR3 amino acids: CSADSEDYGYTF. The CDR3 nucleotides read TGCAGTGCCGACAGTGAGGACTATGGCTACACCTTC.

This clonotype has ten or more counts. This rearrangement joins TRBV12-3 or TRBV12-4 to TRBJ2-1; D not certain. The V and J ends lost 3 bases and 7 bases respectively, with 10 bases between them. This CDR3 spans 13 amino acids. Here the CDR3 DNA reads TGTGCCAGCAGTTTCGGTCGTACTAATGAGCAGTTCTTC. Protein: CASSFGRTNEQFF.

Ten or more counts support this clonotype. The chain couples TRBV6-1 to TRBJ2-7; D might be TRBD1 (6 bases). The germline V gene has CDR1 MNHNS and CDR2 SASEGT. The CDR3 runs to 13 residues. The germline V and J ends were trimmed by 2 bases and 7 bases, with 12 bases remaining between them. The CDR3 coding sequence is TGTGCCAGCAGTGAACAGGGGCTAGGGGAGCAGTACTTC. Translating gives CASSEQGLGEQYF.

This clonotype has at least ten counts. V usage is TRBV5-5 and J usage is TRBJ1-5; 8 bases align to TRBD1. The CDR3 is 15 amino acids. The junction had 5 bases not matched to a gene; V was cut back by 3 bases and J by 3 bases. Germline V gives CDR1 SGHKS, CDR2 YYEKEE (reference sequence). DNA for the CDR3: TGTGCCAGCAGCTGGGGACAGGCGGTCAATCAGCCCCAGCATTTT. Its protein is CASSWGQAVNQPQHF.

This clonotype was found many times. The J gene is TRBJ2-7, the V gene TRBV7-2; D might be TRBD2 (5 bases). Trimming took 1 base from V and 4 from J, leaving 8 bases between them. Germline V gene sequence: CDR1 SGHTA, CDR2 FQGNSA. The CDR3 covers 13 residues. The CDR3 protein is CASSLVREYEQYF. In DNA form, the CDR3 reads TGTGCCAGCAGCTTAGTACGGGAATACGAGCAGTACTTC.

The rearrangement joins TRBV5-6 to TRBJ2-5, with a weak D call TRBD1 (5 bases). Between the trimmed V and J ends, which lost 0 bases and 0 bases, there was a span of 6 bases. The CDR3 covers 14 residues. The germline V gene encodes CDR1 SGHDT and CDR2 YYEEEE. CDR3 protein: CASSLGRDQETQYF. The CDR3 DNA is TGTGCCAGCAGCTTGGGCAGGGACCAAGAGACCCAGTACTTC.

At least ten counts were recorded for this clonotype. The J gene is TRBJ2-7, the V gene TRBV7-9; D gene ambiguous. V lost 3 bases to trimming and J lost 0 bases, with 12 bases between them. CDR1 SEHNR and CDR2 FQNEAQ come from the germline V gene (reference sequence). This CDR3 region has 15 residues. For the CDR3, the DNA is TGTGCCAGCAGCTTTTGGGCTGGCGACTCCTACGAGCAGTACTTC. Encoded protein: CASSFWAGDSYEQYF.